This T cell receptor (beta chain) was sequenced in a study of blood T cell repertoires in COVID-19. Study-level information: Acute and convalescent COVID-19 samples came from the United States, Italy and Spain. T cells, B-cell-depleted T cells, or PBMCs provided the cDNA or gDNA that served as material.

The CDR3 has 15 residues. V dropped 2 bases and J dropped 5; count of bases not matched to a gene: 7. The germline V gene has CDR1 LGHNA and CDR2 YNFKEQ. The assay was immunoSEQ multiplex PCR, and TCRdb's table has in-frame clones only and misses some. Counted here are over 95,000 clones, about 89% occurring once; the ten biggest clones make up about 19%. The chain links TRBV4-2 to TRBJ2-7, with TRBD2 identical over 9 bases. This receptor was taken from a human donor with acute or convalescent COVID-19. The donor label of this sample is uncertain. The source material was peripheral blood. The CDR3 DNA sequence: TGTGCCAGCAGCCAACATAGCGGGAGTGCCGACGAGCAGTACTTC. It is translated as CASSQHSGSADEQYF.